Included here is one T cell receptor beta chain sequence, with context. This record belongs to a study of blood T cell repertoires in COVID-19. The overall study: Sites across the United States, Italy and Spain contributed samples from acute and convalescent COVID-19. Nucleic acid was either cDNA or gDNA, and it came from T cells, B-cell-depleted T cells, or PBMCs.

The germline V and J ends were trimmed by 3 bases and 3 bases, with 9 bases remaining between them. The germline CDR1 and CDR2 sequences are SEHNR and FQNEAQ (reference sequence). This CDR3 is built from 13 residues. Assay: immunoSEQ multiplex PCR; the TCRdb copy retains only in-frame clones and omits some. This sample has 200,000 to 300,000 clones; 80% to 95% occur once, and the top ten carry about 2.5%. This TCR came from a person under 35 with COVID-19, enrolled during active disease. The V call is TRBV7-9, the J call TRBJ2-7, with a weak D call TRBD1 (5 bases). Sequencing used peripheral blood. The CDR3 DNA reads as TGTGCCAGCAGCTTGACAGTCGACTACGAGCAGTACTTC. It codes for CASSLTVDYEQYF.